This record covers a single T cell receptor beta chain. Other DNA sequences in this specimen translate into the identical CDR3. CDR3 size: 13 residues. After removal of 2 bases from V and 7 bases from J, the junction contained 4 bases not matched to a gene. Looked up from germline, CDR1 is SGHTA and CDR2 is FQGTGA. The data stem from a study of beta chain features in type 1 diabetes. TCRB transcripts that were expressed got sequenced, as all of the isolated RNA had been reverse transcribed. TCRdb keeps only in-frame clones here, not all; method: immunoSEQ multiplex PCR. The sample has fewer than 650,000 clones, 15% to 18% seen once. Markers CD45RO/CCR7/CD25/CD127/CD95/CD27 served to sort CD4+ naive, central memory, regulatory and stem cell-like memory cells.

Source material: naive CD4+ T cells from blood. The V gene is TRBV7-3, the J gene TRBJ1-2; 7 bases match TRBD1. The receptor's source is a man aged 18 to 29 in good health. The CDR3 sequence: CASSLRQGGGYTF. For the CDR3, the DNA is TGTGCCAGCAGCTTACGACAGGGTGGTGGCTACACCTTC. Looking up the rest from reference TRBV7-3 and TRBJ1-2 gives the full variable domain: GAGVSQTPSNKVTEKGKYVELRCDPISGHTALYWYRQSLGQGPEFLIYFQGTGAADDSGLPNDRFFAVRPEGSVSTLKIQRTERGDSAVYLCASSLRQGGGYTFGSGTRLTVV.